The TCR beta chain described here comes from a study of T cells in Graves' hyperthyroidism and ophthalmopathy. Germline V gene sequence: CDR1 MNHEY, CDR2 SMNVEV (reference sequence). The CDR3 contains 13 residues. V was cut by 8 bases and J by 5 bases, with 15 bases left in between. It was RNA transcripts that yielded the amplified TCR beta CDR3 regions. TCR CDR3 regions were first amplified by RT-PCR with HTBI primers. TCRdb called the multiplex PCR reads again in MiXCR, with one record for every CDR3 protein. Counted here are approximately 320,000 distinct CDR3 sequences, approximately 15% occurring once; the ten biggest clones make up approximately 31%.

This chain uses TRBV27 with TRBJ1-2, with D hard to call. The sequenced sample consisted of blood. This sequence originates from a man in his thirties or forties with Graves' hyperthyroidism. The CDR3 spells CASGSGLLYGYTF. CDR3 in DNA: TGTGCCAGCGGTTCGGGTCTCCTTTATGGCTACACCTTC.